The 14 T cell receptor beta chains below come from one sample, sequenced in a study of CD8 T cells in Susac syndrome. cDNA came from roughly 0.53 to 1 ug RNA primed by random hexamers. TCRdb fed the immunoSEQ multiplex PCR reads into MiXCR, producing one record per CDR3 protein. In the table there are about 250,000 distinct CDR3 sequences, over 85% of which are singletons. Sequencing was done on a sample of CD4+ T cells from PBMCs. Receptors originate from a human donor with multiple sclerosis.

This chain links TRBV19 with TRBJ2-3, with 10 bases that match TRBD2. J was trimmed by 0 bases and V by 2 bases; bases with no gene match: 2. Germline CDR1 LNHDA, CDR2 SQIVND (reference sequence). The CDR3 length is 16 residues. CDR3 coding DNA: TGTGCCAGTAGTATACAAGCGGGAGGGAGCACAGATACGCAGTATTTT. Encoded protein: CASSIQAGGSTDTQYF. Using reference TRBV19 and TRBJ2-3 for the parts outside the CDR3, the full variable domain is DGGITQSPKYLFRKEGQNVTLSCEQNLNHDAMYWYRQDPGQGLRLIYYSQIVNDFQKGDIAEGYSVSREKKESFPLTVTSAQKNPTAFYLCASSIQAGGSTDTQYFGPGTRLTVL.

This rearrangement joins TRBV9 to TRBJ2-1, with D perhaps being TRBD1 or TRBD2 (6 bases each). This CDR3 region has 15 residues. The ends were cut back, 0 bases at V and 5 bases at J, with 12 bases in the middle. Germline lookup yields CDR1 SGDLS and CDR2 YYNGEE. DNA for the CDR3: TGTGCCAGCAGCGTAGCGTCGAGGGGGGACAATGAGCAGTTCTTC. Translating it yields CASSVASRGDNEQFF.

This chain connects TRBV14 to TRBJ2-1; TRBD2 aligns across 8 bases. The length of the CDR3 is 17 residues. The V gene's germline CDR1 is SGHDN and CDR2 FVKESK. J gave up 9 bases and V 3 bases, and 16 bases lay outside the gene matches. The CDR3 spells CASSHLRPGLDQTEQFF. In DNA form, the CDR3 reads TGTGCCAGCAGCCACCTCCGCCCGGGACTAGATCAGACTGAGCAGTTCTTC.

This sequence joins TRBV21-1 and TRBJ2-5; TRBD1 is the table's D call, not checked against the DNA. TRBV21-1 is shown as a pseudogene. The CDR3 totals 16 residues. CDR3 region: CASSAPADRVQETQYF. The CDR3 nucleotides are TGTGCCAGCAGCGCCCCGGCGGACAGGGTCCAAGAGACCCAGTACTTC.

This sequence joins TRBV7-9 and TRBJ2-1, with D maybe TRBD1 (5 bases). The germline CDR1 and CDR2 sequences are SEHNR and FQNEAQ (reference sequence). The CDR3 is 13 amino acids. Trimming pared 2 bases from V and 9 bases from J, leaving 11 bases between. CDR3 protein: CASSLPQGGEQFF. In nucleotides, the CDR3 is TGTGCCAGCAGCTTACCTCAGGGCGGTGAGCAGTTCTTC.

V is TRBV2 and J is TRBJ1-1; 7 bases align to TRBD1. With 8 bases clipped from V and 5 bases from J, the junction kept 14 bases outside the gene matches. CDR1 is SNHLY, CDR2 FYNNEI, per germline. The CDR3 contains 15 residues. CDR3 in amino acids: CASSTRQGGGTEAFF. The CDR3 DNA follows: TGTGCCAGCTCAACCCGACAGGGCGGAGGGACTGAAGCTTTCTTT.

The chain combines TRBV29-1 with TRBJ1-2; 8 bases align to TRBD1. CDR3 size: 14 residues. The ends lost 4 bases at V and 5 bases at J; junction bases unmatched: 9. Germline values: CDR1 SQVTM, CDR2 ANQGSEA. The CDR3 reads CSVAPRQGNYGYTF. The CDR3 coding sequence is TGCAGCGTTGCGCCCCGACAGGGGAATTATGGCTACACCTTC.

This chain's CDR3 is CASSYSWDREWYF. CDR3 nucleotide sequence: TGTGCCAGCAGTTACTCGTGGGACAGGGAATGGTACTTC. This sequence joins TRBV6-5 and TRBJ2-4, with 9 bases that match TRBD1. The V segment lost 0 bases and the J segment 15 bases; nucleotides outside the gene matches: 6. The CDR3 totals 13 residues. Looked up from germline, CDR1 is MNHEY and CDR2 is SVGAGI.

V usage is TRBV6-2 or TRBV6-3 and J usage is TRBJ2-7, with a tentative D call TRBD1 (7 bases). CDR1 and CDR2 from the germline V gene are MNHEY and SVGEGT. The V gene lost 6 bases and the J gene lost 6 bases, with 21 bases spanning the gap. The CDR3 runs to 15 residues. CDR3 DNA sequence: TGTGCCAGCAGCCGAGCCGGAGGGGGCCGGCGCGAGCAGTACTTC. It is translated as CASSRAGGGRREQYF.

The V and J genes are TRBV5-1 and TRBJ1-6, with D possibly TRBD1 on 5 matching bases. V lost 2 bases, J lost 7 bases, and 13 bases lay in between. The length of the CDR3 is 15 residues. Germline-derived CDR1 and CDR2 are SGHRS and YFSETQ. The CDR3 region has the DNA TGCGCCAGCAGCTTTTCCGGGACCGAAAATTCACCCCTCCACTTT. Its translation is CASSFSGTENSPLHF.

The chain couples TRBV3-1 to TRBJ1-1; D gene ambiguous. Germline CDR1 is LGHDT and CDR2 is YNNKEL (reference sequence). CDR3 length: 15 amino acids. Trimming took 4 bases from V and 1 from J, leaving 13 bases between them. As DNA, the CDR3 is TGTGCCAGCAGCCCTTCGTTGCAGCCGAACACTGAAGCTTTCTTT. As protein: CASSPSLQPNTEAFF.

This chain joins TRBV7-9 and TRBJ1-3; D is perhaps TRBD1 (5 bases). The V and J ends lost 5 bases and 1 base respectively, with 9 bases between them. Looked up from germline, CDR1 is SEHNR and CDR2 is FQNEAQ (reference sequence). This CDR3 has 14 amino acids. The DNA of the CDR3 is TGTGCCAGCAGCCCTTGGACATCTGGAAACACCATATATTTT. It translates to CASSPWTSGNTIYF.

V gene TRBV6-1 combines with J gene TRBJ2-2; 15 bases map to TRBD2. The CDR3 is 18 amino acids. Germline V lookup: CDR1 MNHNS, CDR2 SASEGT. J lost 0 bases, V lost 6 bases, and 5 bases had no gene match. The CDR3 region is CASRRTSGGASNTGELFF. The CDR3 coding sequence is TGTGCCAGCAGGCGGACTAGCGGGGGGGCCTCGAACACCGGGGAGCTGTTTTTT.

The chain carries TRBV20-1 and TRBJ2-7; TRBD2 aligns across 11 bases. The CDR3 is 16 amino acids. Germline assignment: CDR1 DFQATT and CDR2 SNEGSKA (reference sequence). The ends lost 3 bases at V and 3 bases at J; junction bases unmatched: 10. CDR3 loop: CSARAALAGGLYEQYF. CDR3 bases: TGCAGTGCTAGGGCCGCTCTAGCGGGGGGCCTCTACGAGCAGTACTTC.